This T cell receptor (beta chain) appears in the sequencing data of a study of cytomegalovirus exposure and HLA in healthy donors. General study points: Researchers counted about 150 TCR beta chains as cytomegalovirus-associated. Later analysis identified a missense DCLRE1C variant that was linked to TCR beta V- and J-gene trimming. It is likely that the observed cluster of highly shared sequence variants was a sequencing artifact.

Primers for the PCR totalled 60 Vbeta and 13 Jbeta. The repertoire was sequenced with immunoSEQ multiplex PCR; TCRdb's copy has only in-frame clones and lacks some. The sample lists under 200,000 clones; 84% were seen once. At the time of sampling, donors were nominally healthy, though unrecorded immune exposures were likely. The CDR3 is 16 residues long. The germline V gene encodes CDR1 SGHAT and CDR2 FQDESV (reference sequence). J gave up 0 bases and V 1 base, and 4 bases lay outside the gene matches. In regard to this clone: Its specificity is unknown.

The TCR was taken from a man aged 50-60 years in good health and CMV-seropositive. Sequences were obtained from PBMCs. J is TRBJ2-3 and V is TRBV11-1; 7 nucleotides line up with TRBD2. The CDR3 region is CASSLDQAGSTDTQYF. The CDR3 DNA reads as TGTGCCAGCAGCTTAGATCAAGCGGGAAGCACAGATACGCAGTATTTT.